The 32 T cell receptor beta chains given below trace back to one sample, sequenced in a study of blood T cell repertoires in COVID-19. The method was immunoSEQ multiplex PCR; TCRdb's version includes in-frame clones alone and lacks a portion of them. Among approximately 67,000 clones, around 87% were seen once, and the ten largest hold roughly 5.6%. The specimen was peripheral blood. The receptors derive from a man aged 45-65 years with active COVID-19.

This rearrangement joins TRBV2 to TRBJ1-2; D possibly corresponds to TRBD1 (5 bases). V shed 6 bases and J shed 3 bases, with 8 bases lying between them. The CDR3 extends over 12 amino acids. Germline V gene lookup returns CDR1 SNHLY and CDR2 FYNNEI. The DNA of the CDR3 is TGTGCCAGCAGGGAACAGGACTATGGCTACACCTTC. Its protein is CASREQDYGYTF. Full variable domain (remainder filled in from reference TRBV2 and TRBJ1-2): EPEVTQTPSHQVTQMGQEVILRCVPISNHLYFYWYRQILGQKVEFLVSFYNNEISEKSEIFDDQFSVERPDGSNFTLKIRSTKLEDSAMYFCASREQDYGYTFGSGTRLTVV.

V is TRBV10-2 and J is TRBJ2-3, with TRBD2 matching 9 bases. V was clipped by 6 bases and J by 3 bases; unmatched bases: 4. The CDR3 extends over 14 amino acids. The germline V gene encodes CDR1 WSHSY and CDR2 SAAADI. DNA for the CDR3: TGCGCCAGCAGATTAGCGGGAGTTACAGATACGCAGTATTTT. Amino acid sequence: CASRLAGVTDTQYF.

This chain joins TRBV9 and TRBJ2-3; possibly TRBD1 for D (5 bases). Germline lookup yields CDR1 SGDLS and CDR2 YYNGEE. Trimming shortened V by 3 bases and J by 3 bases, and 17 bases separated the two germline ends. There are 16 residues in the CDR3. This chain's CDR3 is CASSDGASRGTDTQYF. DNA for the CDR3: TGTGCCAGCAGCGATGGGGCTAGTAGAGGAACAGATACGCAGTATTTT.

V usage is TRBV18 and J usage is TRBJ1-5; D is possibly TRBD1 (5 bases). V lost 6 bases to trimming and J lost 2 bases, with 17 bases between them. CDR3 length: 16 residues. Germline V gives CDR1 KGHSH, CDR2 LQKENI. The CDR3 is CASSTTDSAGNQPQHF. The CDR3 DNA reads TGTGCCAGCTCTACGACAGATTCGGCGGGCAATCAGCCCCAGCATTTT. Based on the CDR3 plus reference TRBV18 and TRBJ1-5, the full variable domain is NAGVMQNPRHLVRRRGQEARLRCSPMKGHSHVYWYRQLPEEGLKFMVYLQKENIIDESGMPKERFSAEFPKEGPSILRIQQVVRGDSAAYFCASSTTDSAGNQPQHFGDGTRLSIL.

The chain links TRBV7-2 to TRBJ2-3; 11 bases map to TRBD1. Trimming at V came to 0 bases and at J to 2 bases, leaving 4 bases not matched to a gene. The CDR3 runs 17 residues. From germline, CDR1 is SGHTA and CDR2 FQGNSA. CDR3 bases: TGTGCCAGCAGCTTAGCCCGGGACAGGGGGTTCACAGATACGCAGTATTTT. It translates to CASSLARDRGFTDTQYF.

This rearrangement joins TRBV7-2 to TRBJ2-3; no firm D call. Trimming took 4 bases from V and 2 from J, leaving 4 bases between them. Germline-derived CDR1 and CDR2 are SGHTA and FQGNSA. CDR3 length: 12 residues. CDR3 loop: CASSYYTDTQYF. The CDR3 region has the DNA TGTGCCAGCAGCTACTACACAGATACGCAGTATTTT.

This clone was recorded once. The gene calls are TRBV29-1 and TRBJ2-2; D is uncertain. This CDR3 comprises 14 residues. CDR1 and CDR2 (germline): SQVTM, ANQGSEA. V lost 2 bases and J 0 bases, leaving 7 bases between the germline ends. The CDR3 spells CSVEYAANTGELFF. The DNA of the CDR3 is TGCAGCGTTGAATACGCGGCGAACACCGGGGAGCTGTTTTTT.

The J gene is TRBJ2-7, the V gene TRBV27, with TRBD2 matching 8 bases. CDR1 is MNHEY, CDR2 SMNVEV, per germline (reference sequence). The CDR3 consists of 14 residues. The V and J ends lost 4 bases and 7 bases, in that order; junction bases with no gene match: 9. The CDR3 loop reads CASSSLADLSEQYF. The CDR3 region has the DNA TGTGCCAGCAGTTCACTAGCGGACCTTTCAGAGCAGTACTTC.

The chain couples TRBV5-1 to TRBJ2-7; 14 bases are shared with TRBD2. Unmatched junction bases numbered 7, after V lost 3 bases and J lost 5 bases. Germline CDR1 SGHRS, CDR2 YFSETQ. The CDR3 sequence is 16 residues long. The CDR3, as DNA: TGCGCCAGCAGCTACAAAGGGACTAGCGGGAGCGACGAGCAGTACTTC. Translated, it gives CASSYKGTSGSDEQYF.

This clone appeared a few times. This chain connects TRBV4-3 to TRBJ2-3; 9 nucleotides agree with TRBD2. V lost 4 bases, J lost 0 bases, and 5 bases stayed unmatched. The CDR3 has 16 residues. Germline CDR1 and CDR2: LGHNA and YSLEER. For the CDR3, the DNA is TGCGCCAGCAGCCGGGGACTAGCCTATAGCACAGATACGCAGTATTTT. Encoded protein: CASSRGLAYSTDTQYF.

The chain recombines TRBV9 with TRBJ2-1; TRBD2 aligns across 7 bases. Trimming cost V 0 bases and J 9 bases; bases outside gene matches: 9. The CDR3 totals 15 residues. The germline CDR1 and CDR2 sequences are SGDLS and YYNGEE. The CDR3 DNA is TGTGCCAGCAGCGTAGGGACTAGGCCCCTCGGTGAGCAGTTCTTC. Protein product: CASSVGTRPLGEQFF.

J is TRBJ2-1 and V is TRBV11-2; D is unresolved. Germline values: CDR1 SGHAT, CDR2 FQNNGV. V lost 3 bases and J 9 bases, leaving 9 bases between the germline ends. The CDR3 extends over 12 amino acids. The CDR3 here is CASSLRGGEQFF. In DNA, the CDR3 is TGTGCCAGCAGCTTGAGAGGCGGTGAGCAGTTCTTC.

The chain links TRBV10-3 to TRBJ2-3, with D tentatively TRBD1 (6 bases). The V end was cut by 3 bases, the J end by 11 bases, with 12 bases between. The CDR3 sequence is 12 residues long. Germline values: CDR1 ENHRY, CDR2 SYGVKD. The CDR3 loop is CAISDQGIGQYF. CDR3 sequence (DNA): TGTGCCATCAGTGACCAGGGGATCGGGCAGTATTTT.

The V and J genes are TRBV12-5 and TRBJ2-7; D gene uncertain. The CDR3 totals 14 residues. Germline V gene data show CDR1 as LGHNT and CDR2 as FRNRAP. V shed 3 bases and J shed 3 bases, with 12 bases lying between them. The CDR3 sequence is CASGFFGSIYEQYF. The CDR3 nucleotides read TGTGCTAGTGGTTTTTTCGGGTCTATCTACGAGCAGTACTTC.

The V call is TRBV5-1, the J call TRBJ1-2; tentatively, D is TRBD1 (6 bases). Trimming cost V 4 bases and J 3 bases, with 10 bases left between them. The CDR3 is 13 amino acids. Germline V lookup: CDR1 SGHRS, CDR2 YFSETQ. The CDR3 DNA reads TGCGCCAGCAGCCCTGGACAGCACTATGGCTACACCTTC. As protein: CASSPGQHYGYTF. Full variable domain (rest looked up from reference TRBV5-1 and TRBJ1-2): KAGVTQTPRYLIKTRGQQVTLSCSPISGHRSVSWYQQTPGQGLQFLFEYFSETQRNKGNFPGRFSGRQFSNSRSEMNVSTLELGDSALYLCASSPGQHYGYTFGSGTRLTVV.

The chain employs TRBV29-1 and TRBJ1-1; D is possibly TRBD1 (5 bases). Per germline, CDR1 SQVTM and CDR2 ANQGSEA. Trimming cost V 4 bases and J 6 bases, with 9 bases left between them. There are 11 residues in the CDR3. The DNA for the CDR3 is TGCAGCGTTGGGGGCGGATCTGAAGCTTTCTTT. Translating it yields CSVGGGSEAFF. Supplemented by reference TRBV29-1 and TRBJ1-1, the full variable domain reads SAVISQKPSRDICQRGTSLTIQCQVDSQVTMMFWYRQQPGQSLTLIATANQGSEATYESGFVIDKFPISRPNLTFSTLTVSNMSPEDSSIYLCSVGGGSEAFFGQGTRLTVV.

CDR3 loop: CASGFGTENTEAFF. CDR3 in DNA: TGTGCTAGTGGTTTTGGGACAGAGAACACTGAAGCTTTCTTT. The V call is TRBV12-5, the J call TRBJ1-1, with TRBD1 matching over 7 bases. CDR3 length: 14 residues. The germline gives CDR1 LGHNT, CDR2 FRNRAP. J was trimmed by 1 base and V by 3 bases; bases with no gene match: 2.

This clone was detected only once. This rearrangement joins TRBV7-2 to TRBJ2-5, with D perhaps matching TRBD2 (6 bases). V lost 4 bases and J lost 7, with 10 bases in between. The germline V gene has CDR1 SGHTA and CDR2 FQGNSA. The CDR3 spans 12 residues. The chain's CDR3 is CASSSLSGTQYF. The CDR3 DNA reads TGTGCCAGCAGCTCCCTTAGCGGGACCCAGTACTTC.

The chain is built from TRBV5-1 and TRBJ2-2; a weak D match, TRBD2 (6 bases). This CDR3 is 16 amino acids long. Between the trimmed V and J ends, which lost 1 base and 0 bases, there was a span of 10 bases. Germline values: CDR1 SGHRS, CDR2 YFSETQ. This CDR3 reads CASSLSGESNTGELFF. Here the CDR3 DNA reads TGCGCCAGCAGCTTGTCGGGGGAGTCGAACACCGGGGAGCTGTTTTTT.

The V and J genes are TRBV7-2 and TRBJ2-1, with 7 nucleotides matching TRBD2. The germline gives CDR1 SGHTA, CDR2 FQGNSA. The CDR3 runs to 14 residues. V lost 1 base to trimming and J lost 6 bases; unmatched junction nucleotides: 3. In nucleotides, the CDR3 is TGTGCCAGCAGCTTAGGGGACTACGGCAATGAGCAGTTCTTC. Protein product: CASSLGDYGNEQFF.

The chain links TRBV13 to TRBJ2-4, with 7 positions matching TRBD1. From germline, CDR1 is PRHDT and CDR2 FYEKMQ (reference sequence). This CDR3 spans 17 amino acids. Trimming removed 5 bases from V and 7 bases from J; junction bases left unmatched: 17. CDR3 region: CASSLRQGGKVGNIQYF. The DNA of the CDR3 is TGTGCCAGCAGCCTCCGACAGGGTGGGAAGGTCGGGAACATTCAGTACTTC.

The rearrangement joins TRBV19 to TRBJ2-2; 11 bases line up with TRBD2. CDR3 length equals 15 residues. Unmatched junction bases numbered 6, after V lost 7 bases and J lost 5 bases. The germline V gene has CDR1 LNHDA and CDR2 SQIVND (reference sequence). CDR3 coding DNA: TGTGCCAGTATTAGCGGGAGGGCCGGGACCGGGGAGCTGTTTTTT. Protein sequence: CASISGRAGTGELFF. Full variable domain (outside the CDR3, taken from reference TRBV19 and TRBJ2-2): DGGITQSPKYLFRKEGQNVTLSCEQNLNHDAMYWYRQDPGQGLRLIYYSQIVNDFQKGDIAEGYSVSREKKESFPLTVTSAQKNPTAFYLCASISGRAGTGELFFGEGSRLTVL.

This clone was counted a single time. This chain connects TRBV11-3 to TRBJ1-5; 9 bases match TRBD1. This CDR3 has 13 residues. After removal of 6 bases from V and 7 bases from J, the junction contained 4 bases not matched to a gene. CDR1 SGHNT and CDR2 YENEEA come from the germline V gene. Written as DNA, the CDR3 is TGTGCCAGCAGTCGCACAGGGGGCCAGCCCCAGCATTTT. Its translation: CASSRTGGQPQHF.

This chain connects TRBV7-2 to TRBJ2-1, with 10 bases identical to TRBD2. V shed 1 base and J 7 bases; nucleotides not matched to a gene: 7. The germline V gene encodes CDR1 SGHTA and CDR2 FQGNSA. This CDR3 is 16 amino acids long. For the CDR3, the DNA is TGTGCCAGCAGCTTAGAGGGTAGCGGGAGGTGGAATGAGCAGTTCTTC. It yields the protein CASSLEGSGRWNEQFF.

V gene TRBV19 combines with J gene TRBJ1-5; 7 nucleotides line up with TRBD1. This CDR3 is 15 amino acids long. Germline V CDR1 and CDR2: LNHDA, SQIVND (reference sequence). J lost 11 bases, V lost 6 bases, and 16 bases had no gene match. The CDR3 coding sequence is TGTGCCAGTAGGCCCCTACAGGGGCCGAATGAGGCCCAGCATTTT. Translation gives CASRPLQGPNEAQHF.

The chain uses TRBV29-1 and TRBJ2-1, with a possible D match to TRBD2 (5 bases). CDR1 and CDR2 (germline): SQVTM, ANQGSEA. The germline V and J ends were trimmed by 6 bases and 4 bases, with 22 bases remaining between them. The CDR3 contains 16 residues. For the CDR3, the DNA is TGCAGCGTCTTGGGTGGAGGAATTAATCCTTACAATGAGCAGTTCTTC. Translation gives CSVLGGGINPYNEQFF.

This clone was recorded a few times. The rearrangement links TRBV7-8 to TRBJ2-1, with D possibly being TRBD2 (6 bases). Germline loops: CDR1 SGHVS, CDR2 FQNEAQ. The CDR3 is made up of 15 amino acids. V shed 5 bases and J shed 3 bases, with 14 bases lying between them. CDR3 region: CASSQIADLYNEQFF. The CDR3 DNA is TGTGCCAGCAGCCAGATAGCGGATCTCTACAATGAGCAGTTCTTC.

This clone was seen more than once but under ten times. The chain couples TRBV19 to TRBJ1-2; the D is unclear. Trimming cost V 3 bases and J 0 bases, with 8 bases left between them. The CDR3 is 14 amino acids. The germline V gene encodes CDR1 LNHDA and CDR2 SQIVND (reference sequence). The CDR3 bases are TGTGCCAGTAGTATCACCGGAGCTAACTATGGCTACACCTTC. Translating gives CASSITGANYGYTF.

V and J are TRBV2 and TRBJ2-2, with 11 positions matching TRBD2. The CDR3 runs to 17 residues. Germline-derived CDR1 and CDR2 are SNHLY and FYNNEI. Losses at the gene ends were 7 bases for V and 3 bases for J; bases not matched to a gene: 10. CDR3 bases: TGTGCCAGCAAGGGGTTAGCGGGAGGGCCGGACACCGGGGAGCTGTTTTTT. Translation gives CASKGLAGGPDTGELFF.

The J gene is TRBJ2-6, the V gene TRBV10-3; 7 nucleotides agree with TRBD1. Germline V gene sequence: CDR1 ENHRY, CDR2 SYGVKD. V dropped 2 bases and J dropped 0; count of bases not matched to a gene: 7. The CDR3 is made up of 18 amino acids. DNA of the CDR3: TGTGCCATCAGTGAGCTGGCAGGGGGACCCTCTGGGGCCAACGTCCTGACTTTC. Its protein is CAISELAGGPSGANVLTF.

The CDR3 DNA sequence: TGTGCCAGCAGCTTGCGGACCGTGACAGCGTACACCTTC. Translation gives CASSLRTVTAYTF. This chain connects TRBV7-2 to TRBJ1-2, with D tentatively TRBD1 (5 bases). The germline gives CDR1 SGHTA, CDR2 FQGNSA. Trimming left V 3 bases short and J 11 bases short, with 16 bases between. The CDR3 extends over 13 amino acids.

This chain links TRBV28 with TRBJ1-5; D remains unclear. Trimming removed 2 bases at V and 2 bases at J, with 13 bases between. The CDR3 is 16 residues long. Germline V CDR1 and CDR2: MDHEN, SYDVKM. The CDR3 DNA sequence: TGTGCCAGCAGTTTAGTGGCGGGCGTTGGCAATCAGCCCCAGCATTTT. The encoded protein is CASSLVAGVGNQPQHF.